This entry lists 15 T cell receptor beta chains sequenced from one sample in a study of T cell changes during pregnancy in multiple sclerosis. The data were produced by immunoSEQ multiplex PCR, yet TCRdb's version contains in-frame clones alone and is incomplete. The table has about 93,000 clones, roughly nine tenths seen once; the top ten hold more than 1.5%. Material: peripheral blood, obtained after pregnancy. These receptors all stem from a female donor in good health, enrolled as a control in a pregnancy study.

The chain recombines TRBV7-6 with TRBJ2-7, with a tentative D call TRBD1 (6 bases). The CDR3 runs to 13 residues. The V end was cut by 5 bases, the J end by 0 bases, with 8 bases between. CDR1 and CDR2 (germline): SGHVS, FNYEAQ. In DNA, the CDR3 is TGTGCCAGCAGCCCCAGGGGCTCCTACGAGCAGTACTTC. Protein product: CASSPRGSYEQYF.

V and J are TRBV6-1 and TRBJ2-1, with D unresolved. The CDR3 loop spans 17 amino acids. Germline lookup yields CDR1 MNHNS and CDR2 SASEGT. V was trimmed by 1 base and J by 1 base, leaving 14 bases between them. CDR3 loop: CASSEVWVRSSYNEQFF. As DNA, the CDR3 is TGTGCCAGCAGTGAAGTCTGGGTACGGAGTTCCTACAATGAGCAGTTCTTC.

The chain combines TRBV18 with TRBJ2-5, with D perhaps TRBD2 (6 bases). Germline V gene data show CDR1 as KGHSH and CDR2 as LQKENI. The CDR3 contains 15 residues. The germline V and J ends were trimmed by 0 bases and 2 bases, with 10 bases remaining between them. The CDR3 DNA follows: TGTGCCAGCTCACCACCGGGGACTCCACAAGAGACCCAGTACTTC. It translates to CASSPPGTPQETQYF.

The V gene is TRBV15, the J gene TRBJ2-1; D is perhaps TRBD1 (6 bases). The CDR3 runs 14 residues. With 0 bases removed from V and 6 bases from J, the gap between germline ends came to 9 bases. CDR1 LNHNV and CDR2 YYDKDF come from the germline V gene (reference sequence). CDR3 sequence: CATSRDEGVNEQFF. Written as DNA, the CDR3 is TGTGCCACCAGCAGAGATGAGGGGGTCAATGAGCAGTTCTTC.

The rearrangement uses TRBV5-8 and TRBJ2-7, with D possibly being TRBD1 (5 bases). The V and J ends lost 6 bases and 5 bases respectively, with 18 bases between them. CDR3 length equals 14 residues. Germline CDR1 reads SGHTS; CDR2 reads YDEGEE. This CDR3 is CASTLDQGVNEQYF. The CDR3 nucleotides read TGTGCCAGCACCCTTGATCAGGGTGTTAACGAGCAGTACTTC.

The J gene is TRBJ2-7, the V gene TRBV29-1, with 7 nucleotides matching TRBD2. This CDR3 has 11 amino acids. J gave up 4 bases and V 4 bases, and 1 base lay outside the gene matches. CDR1 SQVTM and CDR2 ANQGSEA come from the germline V gene. The CDR3 nucleotides read TGCAGCGTTGGGGGGGGGTACGAGCAGTACTTC. Amino acid sequence: CSVGGGYEQYF.

The rearrangement uses TRBV4-3 and TRBJ2-7; possible D gene TRBD1, 6 bases. V lost 2 bases to trimming and J lost 2 bases, with 16 bases between them. This CDR3 contains 16 residues. Germline V gene data show CDR1 as LGHNA and CDR2 as YSLEER. CDR3 DNA sequence: TGCGCCAGCAGCCAAAATCGTAGGACAGCTACCTACGAGCAGTACTTC. Translating gives CASSQNRRTATYEQYF.

This clone was observed a handful of times. This chain joins TRBV19 and TRBJ2-4; weak D call: TRBD2 (6 bases). The V end was cut by 7 bases, the J end by 2 bases, with 18 bases between. This CDR3 has 16 amino acids. CDR1 is LNHDA, CDR2 SQIVND, per germline (reference sequence). Written as DNA, the CDR3 is TGTGCCAGTACAAGGGATCAACGGGACTCCAAAAACATTCAGTACTTC. It codes for CASTRDQRDSKNIQYF.

The chain employs TRBV9 and TRBJ2-7; TRBD2 might be the D (5 bases). V was shortened by 0 bases and J by 6 bases, with 7 bases between the two germline ends. CDR1 is SGDLS, CDR2 YYNGEE, per germline. The CDR3 loop spans 12 amino acids. Written as DNA, the CDR3 is TGTGCCAGCAGCGTAGGAGGGCCCGAGCAGTACTTC. This codes for CASSVGGPEQYF. Complete variable domain (other parts from reference TRBV9 and TRBJ2-7): DSGVTQTPKHLITATGQRVTLRCSPRSGDLSVYWYQQSLDQGLQFLIQYYNGEERAKGNILERFSAQQFPDLHSELNLSSLELGDSALYFCASSVGGPEQYFGPGTRLTVT.

CDR3 nucleotides: TGTGCCAGCAGCCAAGTAGGAAGTTTTCCTACAATGAGGAAGTTCTTC. The encoded protein is CASSQVGSFPTMRKFF. The genes are TRBV14 and TRBJ2-1; D is undetermined. The CDR3 runs to 16 residues. The germline V gene has CDR1 SGHDN and CDR2 FVKESK. V shed 1 base and J shed 14 bases, with 24 bases lying between them.

The V gene is TRBV18, the J gene TRBJ2-5; D gene uncertain. This CDR3 is 14 amino acids long. Germline V gene lookup returns CDR1 KGHSH and CDR2 LQKENI. The ends were cut back, 3 bases at V and 5 bases at J, with 13 bases in the middle. The CDR3 sequence is CASSPSPIVETQYF. The CDR3 coding sequence is TGTGCCAGCTCACCGAGCCCCATCGTGGAGACCCAGTACTTC. The full variable domain, completed using reference TRBV18 and TRBJ2-5, is NAGVMQNPRHLVRRRGQEARLRCSPMKGHSHVYWYRQLPEEGLKFMVYLQKENIIDESGMPKERFSAEFPKEGPSILRIQQVVRGDSAAYFCASSPSPIVETQYFGPGTRLLVL.

This clone was picked up one time. The chain employs TRBV27 and TRBJ2-1; 8 bases align to TRBD2. The J segment lost 5 bases and the V segment lost 3 bases, leaving 9 bases of the junction unmatched. The CDR3 is made up of 16 amino acids. CDR1 is MNHEY, CDR2 SMNVEV, per germline (reference sequence). The CDR3 DNA follows: TGTGCCAGCAGTTTGGACCGGGGGGGCAGACACAATGAGCAGTTCTTC. Residues: CASSLDRGGRHNEQFF.

Within the sample, this clone is medium-sized. The rearrangement links TRBV14 to TRBJ2-1; TRBD2 matches 8 bases. V was pared by 7 bases and J by 3 bases, with 8 bases of the junction left unmatched. The CDR3 runs to 15 residues. Germline lookup yields CDR1 SGHDN and CDR2 FVKESK. The CDR3 reads CASTSKAGVYNEQFF. The CDR3 nucleotides are TGTGCCAGCACTTCCAAAGCGGGGGTCTACAATGAGCAGTTCTTC.

The CDR3 spells CASSRGGGFTDTQYF. CDR3 sequence (DNA): TGTGCCAGCAGCAGAGGTGGGGGGTTCACAGATACGCAGTATTTT. The chain recombines TRBV7-3 with TRBJ2-3; possibly TRBD2 for D (6 bases). Between the trimmed V and J ends, which lost 5 bases and 2 bases, there was a span of 14 bases. Germline values: CDR1 SGHTA, CDR2 FQGTGA. This CDR3 has 15 amino acids.

This sequence joins TRBV7-9 and TRBJ2-5; 11 bases are a match to TRBD2. With 5 bases clipped from V and 4 bases from J, the junction kept 6 bases outside the gene matches. The length of the CDR3 is 15 residues. Germline V gives CDR1 SEHNR, CDR2 FQNEAQ (reference sequence). The CDR3 loop is CASSRVTSGGETQYF. The CDR3 region has the DNA TGTGCCAGCAGCAGGGTCACTAGCGGGGGAGAGACCCAGTACTTC. Together with reference TRBV7-9 and TRBJ2-5, the CDR3 gives the full variable domain: DTGVSQNPRHKITKRGQNVTFRCDPISEHNRLYWYRQTLGQGPEFLTYFQNEAQLEKSRLLSDRFSAERPKGSFSTLEIQRTEQGDSAMYLCASSRVTSGGETQYFGPGTRLLVL.